The 21 T cell receptor beta chains below all came from one sample that was sequenced in a study of blood T cell repertoires in COVID-19. TCRdb keeps only in-frame clones here, not all; method: immunoSEQ multiplex PCR. This sample has hundreds of thousands of clones, with about four fifths found just once. The specimen was peripheral blood. Receptor source: a man aged 80 or over with acute or convalescent COVID-19.

The V and J genes are TRBV7-3 and TRBJ2-1; TRBD2 matches 8 bases. The CDR3 contains 14 residues. With V trimmed by 5 bases and J by 7 bases, 7 bases remained unmatched. Germline V gene sequence: CDR1 SGHTA, CDR2 FQGTGA. The CDR3 nucleotides are TGTGCCAGCAGCCCGGGACTAGGAGGGAATGAGCAGTTCTTC. Translated: CASSPGLGGNEQFF.

This clone was recorded once. V usage is TRBV7-6 and J usage is TRBJ2-1; maybe TRBD2 (6 bases). The germline CDR1 and CDR2 sequences are SGHVS and FNYEAQ. The CDR3 length is 16 residues. Trimming cost V 5 bases and J 8 bases, with 22 bases left between them. Written as DNA, the CDR3 is TGTGCCAGCAGCAAGGGGTGGGGGGTTCTGCAGGATGAGCAGTTCTTC. Protein: CASSKGWGVLQDEQFF.

The V call is TRBV5-1, the J call TRBJ2-3; maybe TRBD2 (7 bases). The germline V and J ends were trimmed by 6 bases and 2 bases, with 13 bases remaining between them. The CDR3 covers 14 residues. CDR1 and CDR2 (germline): SGHRS, YFSETQ. The CDR3 DNA is TGCGCCAGCAAGGGGGGGCCCCCCACAGATACGCAGTATTTT. This gives the protein CASKGGPPTDTQYF.

The chain combines TRBV13 with TRBJ2-4; 8 bases are a match to TRBD1. Germline CDR1 is PRHDT and CDR2 is FYEKMQ (reference sequence). This CDR3 comprises 14 residues. V was pared by 2 bases and J by 5 bases, with 2 bases of the junction left unmatched. CDR3 sequence reads: CASSLTTGENIQYF. In DNA, the CDR3 is TGTGCCAGCAGCTTAACGACAGGGGAAAACATTCAGTACTTC.

V usage is TRBV2 and J usage is TRBJ1-3, with D unresolved. The CDR3 is 18 amino acids. Deletions cut 3 bases from V and 4 bases from J, with 22 bases between. Germline-derived CDR1 and CDR2 are SNHLY and FYNNEI. The CDR3 is CASSDLMGRINLGNTIYF. The CDR3 nucleotides read TGTGCCAGCAGTGATCTCATGGGCAGAATAAATTTGGGAAACACCATATATTTT. The full variable domain, completed using reference TRBV2 and TRBJ1-3, is EPEVTQTPSHQVTQMGQEVILRCVPISNHLYFYWYRQILGQKVEFLVSFYNNEISEKSEIFDDQFSVERPDGSNFTLKIRSTKLEDSAMYFCASSDLMGRINLGNTIYFGEGSWLTVV.

V and J are TRBV30 and TRBJ1-5; D not certain. Germline CDR1 reads GTSNPN; CDR2 reads SVGIG (reference sequence). Between the trimmed V and J ends, which lost 5 bases and 4 bases, there was a span of 12 bases. The CDR3 runs 13 residues. In DNA, the CDR3 is TGTGCCTGGGCTAAAGGAGGGAATCAGCCCCAGCATTTT. Its protein is CAWAKGGNQPQHF.

In regard to this clone: Different DNA sequences within this sample yield the same CDR3. The chain couples TRBV2 to TRBJ1-1, with 9 bases aligning to TRBD1. The CDR3 consists of 13 residues. CDR1 and CDR2 from the germline V gene are SNHLY and FYNNEI. J gave up 1 base and V 8 bases, and 2 bases lay outside the gene matches. As DNA, the CDR3 is TGTGCCAGCCGGACAGGGGCGAACACTGAAGCTTTCTTT. This gives the protein CASRTGANTEAFF.

V gene TRBV28 combines with J gene TRBJ1-2, with 7 bases that match TRBD1. The CDR3 sequence is 18 residues long. The J segment lost 4 bases and the V segment lost 5 bases, leaving 19 bases of the junction unmatched. Germline assignment: CDR1 MDHEN and CDR2 SYDVKM. CDR3 nucleotides: TGTGCCAGCAGTGCGCCGAACAGGGGTCCATATTTGGGCTATGGCTACACCTTC. Encoded protein: CASSAPNRGPYLGYGYTF.

This chain links TRBV5-1 with TRBJ1-4; perhaps TRBD1 as D (6 bases). Germline CDR1 is SGHRS and CDR2 is YFSETQ. Trimming took off 4 bases at V and 8 bases at J, with 9 bases between the two ends. The CDR3 is 12 amino acids. The CDR3 loop reads CASSADSEKLFF. CDR3 nucleotide sequence: TGCGCCAGCAGCGCGGACAGCGAAAAACTGTTTTTT.

As DNA, the CDR3 is TGTGCCAGCAGCTTGATGGGGGCGTTTGGCTACACCTTC. Translation gives CASSLMGAFGYTF. V is TRBV5-8 and J is TRBJ1-2; the D gene is possibly TRBD1 (6 bases). The CDR3 has 13 residues. Germline values: CDR1 SGHTS, CDR2 YDEGEE. Trimming left V 1 base short and J 7 bases short, with 11 bases between.

This rearrangement joins TRBV27 to TRBJ1-6, with a possible D match to TRBD1 (6 bases). The CDR3 runs to 15 residues. CDR1 is MNHEY, CDR2 SMNVEV, per germline (reference sequence). Trimming took 8 bases from V and 4 from J, leaving 15 bases between them. CDR3 in DNA: TGTGCCAGCTCGTTACAGGGTGTTTATAATTCACCCCTCCACTTT. It is translated as CASSLQGVYNSPLHF.

The V call is TRBV6-6, the J call TRBJ1-5; tentatively, D is TRBD1 (5 bases). The CDR3 totals 15 residues. Between the trimmed V and J ends, which lost 0 bases and 3 bases, there was a span of 9 bases. Germline V CDR1 and CDR2: MNHNY, SVGAGI (reference sequence). The CDR3 spells CASSYSKDNNQPQHF. For the CDR3, the DNA is TGTGCCAGCAGTTACTCTAAGGACAACAATCAGCCCCAGCATTTT.

This chain connects TRBV27 to TRBJ1-2; D perhaps matches TRBD1 (5 bases). This CDR3 has 13 residues. Germline assignment: CDR1 MNHEY and CDR2 SMNVEV (reference sequence). Trimming removed 8 bases at V and 5 bases at J, with 15 bases between. The CDR3 sequence is CASGQLGGYGYTF. Here the CDR3 DNA reads TGTGCCAGCGGGCAATTGGGGGGGTATGGCTACACCTTC.

This chain joins TRBV19 and TRBJ2-4; the D gene is possibly TRBD1 (7 bases). This CDR3 has 17 amino acids. With 4 bases removed from V and 7 bases from J, the gap between germline ends came to 23 bases. CDR1 is LNHDA, CDR2 SQIVND, per germline (reference sequence). The CDR3 loop reads CASSNRDSQLAMNIQYF. As DNA, the CDR3 is TGTGCCAGTAGTAACCGGGACAGCCAACTAGCCATGAACATTCAGTACTTC. Based on the CDR3 plus reference TRBV19 and TRBJ2-4, the full variable domain is DGGITQSPKYLFRKEGQNVTLSCEQNLNHDAMYWYRQDPGQGLRLIYYSQIVNDFQKGDIAEGYSVSREKKESFPLTVTSAQKNPTAFYLCASSNRDSQLAMNIQYFGAGTRLSVL.

The chain joins TRBV3-1 (or the pseudogene TRBV3-2) to TRBJ2-2, with D possibly matching TRBD2 (5 bases). The V end was cut by 1 base, the J end by 6 bases, with 15 bases between. CDR1 and CDR2 from the germline V gene are LGHDT and YNNKEL (reference sequence). This CDR3 spans 16 amino acids. CDR3 residues: CASSQVEGLGAGELFF. CDR3 DNA: TGTGCCAGCAGCCAAGTGGAAGGGCTCGGGGCCGGGGAGCTGTTTTTT.

The rearrangement uses TRBV7-9 and TRBJ2-5; 7 bases fit TRBD1. Trimming at V came to 5 bases and at J to 1 base, leaving 4 bases not matched to a gene. The germline gives CDR1 SEHNR, CDR2 FQNEAQ (reference sequence). The CDR3 extends over 14 amino acids. CDR3 loop: CASSPGTAQETQYF. DNA for the CDR3: TGTGCCAGCAGCCCCGGGACAGCCCAAGAGACCCAGTACTTC.

J is TRBJ2-5 and V is TRBV18; 7 bases agree with TRBD2. Germline values: CDR1 KGHSH, CDR2 LQKENI. V lost 6 bases to trimming and J lost 2 bases; unmatched junction nucleotides: 9. The CDR3 is 15 amino acids. The CDR3 nucleotides are TGTGCCAGCTCTCCCCGAGCGGGAAGACAAGAGACCCAGTACTTC. It yields the protein CASSPRAGRQETQYF.

The V call is TRBV6-5, the J call TRBJ1-2; D is perhaps TRBD1 (6 bases). Germline V CDR1 and CDR2: MNHEY, SVGAGI. Trimming took 10 bases from V and 0 from J, leaving 15 bases between them. The CDR3 extends over 14 amino acids. This CDR3 reads CATARGAANYGYTF. In DNA form, the CDR3 reads TGTGCCACCGCTCGGGGGGCAGCTAACTATGGCTACACCTTC.

The chain carries TRBV6-1 and TRBJ1-5; the match to TRBD1 covers 9 bases. The V segment lost 4 bases and the J segment 0 bases; nucleotides outside the gene matches: 4. In germline, CDR1 is MNHNS, CDR2 SASEGT. This CDR3 is 16 amino acids long. The DNA of the CDR3 is TGTGCCAGCAGTGTACAGGGGGCGTTTAGCAATCAGCCCCAGCATTTT. Translation gives CASSVQGAFSNQPQHF.

V gene TRBV6-5 combines with J gene TRBJ2-1; D possibly corresponds to TRBD2 (6 bases). The germline V gene has CDR1 MNHEY and CDR2 SVGAGI. V gave up 6 bases and J gave up 8 bases, with 20 bases separating them. CDR3 length: 15 amino acids. The CDR3 DNA reads TGTGCCAGCAGACACCGGGACTCAATAACCCATGAGCAGTTCTTC. Translation: CASRHRDSITHEQFF.

CDR3 amino acids: CASSESGTAYNEQFF. CDR3 in DNA: TGCGCCAGCAGTGAGTCCGGGACTGCTTACAATGAGCAGTTCTTC. The chain carries TRBV10-2 and TRBJ2-1; D possibly corresponds to TRBD2 (6 bases). V was trimmed by 0 bases and J by 4 bases, leaving 10 bases between them. Germline values: CDR1 WSHSY, CDR2 SAAADI. CDR3 length: 15 amino acids.